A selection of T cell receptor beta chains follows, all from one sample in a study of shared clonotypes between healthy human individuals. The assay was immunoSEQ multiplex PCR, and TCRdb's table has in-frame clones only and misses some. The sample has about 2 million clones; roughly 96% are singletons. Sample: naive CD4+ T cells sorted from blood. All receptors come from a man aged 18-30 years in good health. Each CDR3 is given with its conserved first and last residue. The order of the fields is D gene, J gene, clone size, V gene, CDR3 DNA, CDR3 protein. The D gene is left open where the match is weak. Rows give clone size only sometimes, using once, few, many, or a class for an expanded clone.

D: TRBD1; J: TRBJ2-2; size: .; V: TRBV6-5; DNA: TGTGCCAGCAGATGGGACAGAGATATCGGGGAGCTGTTTTTT; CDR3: CASRWDRDIGELFF
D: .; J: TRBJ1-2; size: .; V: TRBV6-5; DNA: TGTGCCAGCAGTTACTCGACAGCAGTCTATGGCTACACCTTC; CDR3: CASSYSTAVYGYTF
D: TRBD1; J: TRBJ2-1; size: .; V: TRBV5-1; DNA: TGCGCCAGCAGCGCAGGACAGGGGACGGATGAGCAGTTCTTC; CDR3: CASSAGQGTDEQFF
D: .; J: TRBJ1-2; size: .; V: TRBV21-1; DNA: TGTGCCAGCAGCAAACCAACAGGGGGGGCTAACTATGGCTACACCTTC; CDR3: CASSKPTGGANYGYTF
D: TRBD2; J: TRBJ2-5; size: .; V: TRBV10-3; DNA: TGTGCCATCAGGAACAGCGGGGGTGGAGAGACCCAGTACTTC; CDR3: CAIRNSGGGETQYF
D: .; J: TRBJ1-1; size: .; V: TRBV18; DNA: TGTGCCAGCTCACCCTCCGAATTGAACACTGAAGCTTTCTTT; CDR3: CASSPSELNTEAFF
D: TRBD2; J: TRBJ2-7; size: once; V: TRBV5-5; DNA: TGTGCCAGCAGCCCCGCGAAAATAGCGGGGGTTTTCTACGAGCAGTACTTC; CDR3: CASSPAKIAGVFYEQYF
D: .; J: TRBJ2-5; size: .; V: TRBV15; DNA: TGTGCCACCAGCAGAGGGACCCCGAGGGAGACCCAGTACTTC; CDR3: CATSRGTPRETQYF
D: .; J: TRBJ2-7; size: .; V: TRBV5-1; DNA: TGCGCCAGCAGCTCCTACGAGCAGTACTTC; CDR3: CASSSYEQYF
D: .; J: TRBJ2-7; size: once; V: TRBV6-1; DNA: TGTGCCAGCAGACCCACTCCAGGGGAACGGTACGAGCAGTACTTC; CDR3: CASRPTPGERYEQYF
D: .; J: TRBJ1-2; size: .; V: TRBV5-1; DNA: TGCGCCAGCAGCTTGATGGTCTCCCGGGTCCAAGCTTATGGCTACACCTTC; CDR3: CASSLMVSRVQAYGYTF
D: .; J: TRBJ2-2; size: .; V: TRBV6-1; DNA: TGTGCCAGCAGTGTGGCTGTGACGGGTTGGGCCGGGGAGCTGTTTTTT; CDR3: CASSVAVTGWAGELFF
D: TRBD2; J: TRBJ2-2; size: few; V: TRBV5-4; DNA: TGTGCCAGCAGCTTGGGGACGACTAGCCCCGGGGAGCTGTTTTTT; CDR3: CASSLGTTSPGELFF
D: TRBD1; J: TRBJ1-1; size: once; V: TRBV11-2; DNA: TGTGCCAGCAGCTCCCAGGGACAGGGAGGAACTGAAGCTTTCTTT; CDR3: CASSSQGQGGTEAFF
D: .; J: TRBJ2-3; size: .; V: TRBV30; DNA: TGTGCCTGGAGTTCCAGGGGTCCAGATACGCAGTATTTT; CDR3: CAWSSRGPDTQYF
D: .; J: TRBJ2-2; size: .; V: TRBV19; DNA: TGTGCCAGTAGTGACCAATCAGGCACCGGGGAGCTGTTTTTT; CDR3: CASSDQSGTGELFF
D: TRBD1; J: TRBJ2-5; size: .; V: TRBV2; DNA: TGTGCCAGCAGTGGGGACAGGGCTAGAGAGACCCAGTACTTC; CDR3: CASSGDRARETQYF
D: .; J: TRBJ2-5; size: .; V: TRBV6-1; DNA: TGTGCCAGCAGTTGGACCTCTACTATGGAGACCCAGTACTTC; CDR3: CASSWTSTMETQYF
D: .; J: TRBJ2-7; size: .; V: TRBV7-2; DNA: TGTGCCAGCAGCTTCCTCGGGGGTGCTGGGTACGAGCAGTACTTC; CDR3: CASSFLGGAGYEQYF
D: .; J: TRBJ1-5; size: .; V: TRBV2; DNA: TGTGCCAGCAGGGTCGACGGGGATAGCAATCAGCCCCAGCATTTT; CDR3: CASRVDGDSNQPQHF
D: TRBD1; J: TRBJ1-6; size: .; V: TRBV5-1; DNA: TGCGCCAGCAGCCCGGGGGACAGGGGCTCACCCCTCCACTTT; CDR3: CASSPGDRGSPLHF
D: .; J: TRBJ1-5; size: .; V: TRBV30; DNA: TGTGCCTGGAGTGTAGATGCAGGCAATCAGCCCCAGCATTTT; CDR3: CAWSVDAGNQPQHF
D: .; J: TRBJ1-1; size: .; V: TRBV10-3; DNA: TGTGCCATCAGTGTAAAGGGAGCCGGTGGGAACACTGAAGCTTTCTTT; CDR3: CAISVKGAGGNTEAFF
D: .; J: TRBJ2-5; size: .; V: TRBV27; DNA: TGTGCCAGCAGCCTACTAGGAACTGGCGAAAAAGAGACCCAGTACTTC; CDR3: CASSLLGTGEKETQYF
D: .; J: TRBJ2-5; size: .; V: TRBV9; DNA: TGTGCCAGCAGCGTAGCTCCGGGGCCCCAAGAGACCCAGTACTTC; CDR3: CASSVAPGPQETQYF
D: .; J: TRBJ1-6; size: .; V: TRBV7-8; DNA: TGTGCCAGCAGCTTAATCGAGGCAGTAGCACCCCTCCACTTT; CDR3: CASSLIEAVAPLHF
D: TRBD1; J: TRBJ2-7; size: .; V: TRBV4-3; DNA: TGCGCCAGCAGCCAATCAGGGGGCGCGGACGAGCAGTACTTC; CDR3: CASSQSGGADEQYF
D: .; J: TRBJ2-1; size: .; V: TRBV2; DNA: TGTGCCAGCAGCCGAGAGAGCTCCTACAATGAGCAGTTCTTC; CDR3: CASSRESSYNEQFF